One sample yielded the 8 T cell receptor beta chains listed below, sequenced in a study of PD-1 blockade in mismatch repair-deficient tumors. Sequencing used immunoSEQ multiplex PCR; TCRdb keeps in-frame clones, though not all of them. The table records about 24,000 clones, under 85% of them present only once. The material was peripheral blood, obtained 12 weeks after starting pembrolizumab. These TCRs come from an adult with mismatch repair-deficient cancer.

This clone is hyperexpanded (1% or more) by share. Other DNA sequences within the sample encode an identical CDR3. This chain uses TRBV13 with TRBJ1-4; D not certain. Germline CDR1 reads PRHDT; CDR2 reads FYEKMQ (reference sequence). The CDR3 loop spans 13 amino acids. Trimming stripped 1 base from V and 8 bases from J, with 8 bases between. This chain's CDR3 is CASSLVPDEKLFF. In nucleotides, the CDR3 is TGTGCCAGCAGCTTAGTGCCAGACGAAAAACTGTTTTTT.

The chain combines TRBV4-3 with TRBJ1-2; TRBD1 matches 7 bases. V shed 0 bases, J shed 6 bases, and the junction held 7 bases outside the gene matches. Germline V lookup: CDR1 LGHNA, CDR2 YSLEER. CDR3 length: 15 amino acids. The CDR3 sequence is CASSQDRGYWDGYTF. The CDR3 DNA reads as TGCGCCAGCAGCCAAGACAGGGGGTACTGGGATGGCTACACCTTC.

The chain joins TRBV6-4 to TRBJ2-2, with D unresolved. The V end was cut by 3 bases, the J end by 2 bases, with 1 base between. CDR3 size: 12 residues. Germline CDR1 is MRHNA and CDR2 is SNTAGT. In DNA, the CDR3 is TGTGCCAGCAGTGAAAACACCGGGGAGCTGTTTTTT. This sequence encodes CASSENTGELFF.

The V and J genes are TRBV7-2 and TRBJ2-1; D unresolved. Germline V gene data show CDR1 as SGHTA and CDR2 as FQGNSA. V was shortened by 1 base and J by 0 bases, with 4 bases between the two germline ends. The CDR3 totals 14 residues. DNA of the CDR3: TGTGCCAGCAGCTTAGTTGGCTCCTACAATGAGCAGTTCTTC. It yields the protein CASSLVGSYNEQFF.

CDR3 DNA: TGTGCCAGCAGTTCCACAAGGGACGGGGAAAAACTGTTTTTT. Protein product: CASSSTRDGEKLFF. The chain has TRBV28 and TRBJ1-4, with D tentatively TRBD1 (5 bases). Germline V CDR1 and CDR2: MDHEN, SYDVKM. Trimming stripped 4 bases from V and 8 bases from J, with 14 bases between. The CDR3 covers 14 residues.

The gene calls are TRBV14 and TRBJ2-7, with D perhaps TRBD2 (6 bases). The CDR3 sequence is 15 residues long. The germline V and J ends were trimmed by 0 bases and 4 bases, with 13 bases remaining between them. The germline CDR1 and CDR2 sequences are SGHDN and FVKESK. The CDR3 protein is CASSQEAGGLYEQYF. The CDR3 nucleotides read TGTGCCAGCAGCCAAGAAGCGGGTGGTTTATACGAGCAGTACTTC.

The chain employs TRBV28 and TRBJ2-7; the D is unclear. V lost 3 bases, J lost 0 bases, and 6 bases lay in between. The CDR3 is 13 amino acids. Germline-derived CDR1 and CDR2 are MDHEN and SYDVKM. In DNA, the CDR3 is TGTGCCAGCAGTTTTGGAAGCTCCTACGAGCAGTACTTC. Encoded protein: CASSFGSSYEQYF.

This chain connects TRBV19 to TRBJ1-5, with D unclear. CDR3 size: 15 residues. Germline lookup yields CDR1 LNHDA and CDR2 SQIVND (reference sequence). V was shortened by 1 base and J by 9 bases, with 16 bases between the two germline ends. CDR3 sequence reads: CASSIGSPFAWPQHF. The CDR3 DNA follows: TGTGCCAGTAGTATAGGCAGCCCCTTCGCTTGGCCCCAGCATTTT.